The sequence of this T cell receptor beta chain was determined in a study of T cell changes during pregnancy in multiple sclerosis. This CDR3 comprises 12 residues. Only in-frame clones appear in the TCRdb table, and some are missing; sequencing was by immunoSEQ multiplex PCR. The sample has tens of thousands of clones, roughly 92% seen once. Sample: peripheral blood, taken in the second trimester of pregnancy. The gene calls are TRBV21-1 and TRBJ2-7; no DNA check was done on the table's D call, TRBD2. TRBV21-1 is a listed pseudogene. This TCR derives from a female donor with multiple sclerosis, enrolled in a pregnancy study. CDR3 DNA: TGTGCCAGCAGGGAGCCTTCTACGAGGCAGTACTTC. Residues: CASREPSTRQYF.